Below are 20 T cell receptor beta chains sequenced from a single sample in a study of T cells in Graves' hyperthyroidism and ophthalmopathy. There were TCR beta CDR3 regions amplified from RNA transcripts. The primer set for the first-round RT-PCR of the TCR CDR3 was HTBI. One entry per CDR3 protein, called by TCRdb with MiXCR from the multiplex PCR reads. Among fewer than 400,000 distinct CDR3 sequences, approximately 15% were seen once, and the ten largest hold approximately 31%. The sample comprised blood. The origin of the receptors is a man aged 25 to 45 with Graves' hyperthyroidism.

This clonotype was seen repeatedly, ten times or more. The chain employs TRBV3-1 and TRBJ2-1, with D unclear. V lost 3 bases and J 6 bases, leaving 6 bases between the germline ends. Germline CDR1 reads LGHDT; CDR2 reads YNNKEL (reference sequence). CDR3 size: 12 residues. The CDR3 region has the DNA TGTGCCAGCAGCCACACCGCCAATGAGCAGTTCTTC. The encoded protein is CASSHTANEQFF.

This clonotype was seen only a few times. V usage is TRBV28 and J usage is TRBJ2-6; 10 nucleotides match TRBD2. In germline, CDR1 is MDHEN, CDR2 SYDVKM. The CDR3 runs 20 residues. V dropped 5 bases and J dropped 3; count of bases not matched to a gene: 16. The CDR3 DNA reads TGTGCCAGCAGTCCTAGAGCGGGAGGGCGATCAATCCATGGGGCCAACGTCCTGACTTTC. Translated: CASSPRAGGRSIHGANVLTF.

This clonotype has ten or more counts. CDR3 in DNA: TGTGCCAGCAGTGAAGCGCAGGGGTGGAACACTGAAGCTTTCTTT. It is translated as CASSEAQGWNTEAFF. This rearrangement joins TRBV6-1 to TRBJ1-1; a weak D match, TRBD1 (6 bases). The CDR3 extends over 15 amino acids. Germline CDR1 and CDR2: MNHNS and SASEGT. Trimming removed 0 bases from V and 1 base from J, with 9 bases in between.

The gene calls are TRBV18 and TRBJ2-2; TRBD1 matches 7 bases. The junction had 7 bases not matched to a gene; V was cut back by 3 bases and J by 0 bases. The CDR3 sequence is 17 residues long. Germline assignment: CDR1 KGHSH and CDR2 LQKENI. CDR3 DNA sequence: TGTGCCAGCTCACCGTCCGACAGGGCCTCGAACACCGGGGAGCTGTTTTTT. This codes for CASSPSDRASNTGELFF.

This clonotype was observed a few times. This chain uses TRBV6-1 with TRBJ2-2; TRBD2 matches 10 bases. V shed 2 bases, J shed 4 bases, and the junction held 13 bases outside the gene matches. The CDR3 spans 19 residues. Germline V CDR1 and CDR2: MNHNS, SASEGT. The CDR3 nucleotides are TGTGCCAGCAGTGAAACAAGGGTGGCTAGCGGGAGTGTCACCGGGGAGCTGTTTTTT. This sequence encodes CASSETRVASGSVTGELFF.

This clonotype has a count of ten or more. This chain joins TRBV20-1 and TRBJ1-2; D is unresolved. Trimming cost V 3 bases and J 4 bases, with 9 bases left between them. Germline values: CDR1 DFQATT, CDR2 SNEGSKA (reference sequence). The CDR3 is 12 amino acids. The CDR3 is CSARRDTYGYTF. Here the CDR3 DNA reads TGCAGTGCTAGGCGGGATACCTATGGCTACACCTTC.

The chain recombines TRBV11-3 with TRBJ2-1, with a tentative D call TRBD2 (6 bases). Germline CDR1 SGHNT, CDR2 YENEEA. The CDR3 is 15 residues long. V lost 3 bases and J lost 4, with 13 bases in between. CDR3 DNA sequence: TGTGCCAGCAGCTTTGGAGGGATTACTTACAATGAGCAGTTCTTC. Translated: CASSFGGITYNEQFF.

This clonotype was recorded at least ten times. The CDR3 nucleotides are TGCAGTGCTAGAGAGGGGGTAGATACGCAGTATTTT. Amino acids: CSAREGVDTQYF. The chain combines TRBV20-1 with TRBJ2-3; D possibly matches TRBD1 or TRBD2 (5 bases each). Germline V gene sequence: CDR1 DFQATT, CDR2 SNEGSKA (reference sequence). V dropped 0 bases and J dropped 5 bases, with 6 bases sitting between them. This CDR3 contains 12 residues.

The table lists this clonotype with a few counts. V is TRBV19 and J is TRBJ2-7; 9 positions agree with TRBD1. CDR1 and CDR2 (germline): LNHDA, SQIVND (reference sequence). The CDR3 runs to 17 residues. Germline trimming cut 5 bases from V and 5 bases from J; bases unmatched to any gene: 16. The CDR3 reads CASSLRRGQGFPDEQYF. The CDR3 nucleotides are TGTGCCAGTAGTCTACGCCGCGGACAGGGGTTCCCCGACGAGCAGTACTTC.

The V and J genes are TRBV4-1 and TRBJ1-2; 7 bases match TRBD1. V lost 1 base, J lost 2 bases, and 7 bases stayed unmatched. CDR1 and CDR2 from the germline V gene are MGHRA and YSYEKL. The CDR3 length is 16 residues. CDR3 sequence: CASSQAAGQRNYGYTF. The DNA of the CDR3 is TGCGCCAGCAGCCAAGCAGCGGGACAGAGAAACTATGGCTACACCTTC.

This clonotype was counted at least ten times. The chain carries TRBV3-1 and TRBJ1-1, with a weak D call TRBD1 (6 bases). Trimming took off 7 bases at V and 1 base at J, with 16 bases between the two ends. Germline CDR1 LGHDT, CDR2 YNNKEL (reference sequence). The length of the CDR3 is 15 residues. CDR3 in DNA: TGTGCCAGCAACGGACAGCCGGGAGGGAACACTGAAGCTTTCTTT. Protein sequence: CASNGQPGGNTEAFF.

This clonotype appeared many times. This chain links TRBV5-1 with TRBJ2-5, with TRBD2 as a possible D gene (6 bases). Germline V CDR1 and CDR2: SGHRS, YFSETQ. The CDR3 is 11 residues long. Trimming shortened V by 7 bases and J by 9 bases, and 13 bases separated the two germline ends. CDR3 residues: CASSRESAQYF. In DNA, the CDR3 is TGCGCCAGCTCGCGGGAATCGGCCCAGTACTTC.

On this clonotype itself: A much more abundant neighbour one base away suggests this may be a read error. This sequence joins TRBV11-3 and TRBJ2-1; 8 bases map to TRBD2. This CDR3 is built from 16 residues. The germline gives CDR1 SGHNT, CDR2 YENEEA. V lost 1 base and J lost 12; bases outside the gene matches: 14. DNA of the CDR3: TGTGCCAGCAGCTTAGTAGCGGGAAGACCTACTGATGGGCAGTTCTTC. Protein: CASSLVAGRPTDGQFF.

There are many counts of this clonotype. This sequence joins TRBV20-1 and TRBJ2-1; D gene uncertain. Germline V gives CDR1 DFQATT, CDR2 SNEGSKA (reference sequence). The V end was cut by 7 bases, the J end by 9 bases, with 19 bases between. The CDR3 is 13 residues long. The CDR3 nucleotides read TGCAGTGGAGAAAATGGGCCTCTCGGTGAGCAGTTCTTC. Protein: CSGENGPLGEQFF.

This clonotype appeared a few times. The chain has TRBV7-9 and TRBJ1-2, with a possible D match to TRBD1 (5 bases). Germline assignment: CDR1 SEHNR and CDR2 FQNEAQ (reference sequence). Deletions cut 5 bases from V and 5 bases from J, with 9 bases between. The CDR3 is made up of 12 amino acids. The CDR3 here is CASSPDSYGYTF. In nucleotides, the CDR3 is TGTGCCAGCAGCCCAGACAGTTATGGCTACACCTTC.

In its sample, this clonotype was seen many times. The chain employs TRBV20-1 and TRBJ2-3, with D tentatively TRBD2 (6 bases). Germline lookup yields CDR1 DFQATT and CDR2 SNEGSKA (reference sequence). The V and J ends lost 0 bases and 2 bases respectively, with 12 bases between them. The CDR3 length is 15 residues. CDR3 sequence: CSARETGLYTDTQYF. CDR3 sequence (DNA): TGCAGTGCTAGAGAAACGGGACTTTACACAGATACGCAGTATTTT.

The chain employs TRBV5-5 and TRBJ2-3, with 7 nucleotides matching TRBD1. Trimming removed 3 bases from V and 6 bases from J; junction bases left unmatched: 19. This CDR3 is built from 18 residues. Germline V lookup: CDR1 SGHKS, CDR2 YYEKEE (reference sequence). The CDR3 DNA is TGTGCCAGCAGCTACGGGACAGCAGTTACATTTAGATCGGATACGCAGTATTTT. Protein: CASSYGTAVTFRSDTQYF.

This sequence joins TRBV13 and TRBJ2-3; TRBD2 matches at 8 bases. The germline V gene encodes CDR1 PRHDT and CDR2 FYEKMQ (reference sequence). After removal of 5 bases from V and 2 bases from J, the junction contained 15 bases not matched to a gene. This CDR3 has 18 residues. The CDR3 loop is CASSDGRARREDTDTQYF. The CDR3, as DNA: TGTGCCAGCAGCGATGGCAGAGCGAGGCGGGAGGACACAGATACGCAGTATTTT.

This clonotype was counted between two and nine times. One base away lies a much larger clone, so this may be a sequencing read error. The V call is TRBV7-9, the J call TRBJ2-7, with D possibly TRBD1 on 6 matching bases. Trimming stripped 5 bases from V and 2 bases from J, with 13 bases between. The CDR3 is 14 amino acids. Per germline, CDR1 SEHNR and CDR2 FQNEAQ (reference sequence). CDR3 sequence: CASSPRDTAYEQYF. The CDR3 coding sequence is TGTGCCAGCAGCCCCCGGGACACAGCCTACGAGCAGTACTTC.

With regard to this clonotype: Given a much more abundant clone one base away, this may be a read error. The J gene is TRBJ2-3, the V gene TRBV30; D remains unclear. The germline gives CDR1 GTSNPN, CDR2 SVGIG (reference sequence). The V end was cut by 2 bases, the J end by 0 bases, with 6 bases between. This CDR3 has 13 amino acids. The CDR3, as DNA: TGTGCCTGGAGTCCCATGAGCACAGATACGCAGTATTTT. Translated: CAWSPMSTDTQYF.